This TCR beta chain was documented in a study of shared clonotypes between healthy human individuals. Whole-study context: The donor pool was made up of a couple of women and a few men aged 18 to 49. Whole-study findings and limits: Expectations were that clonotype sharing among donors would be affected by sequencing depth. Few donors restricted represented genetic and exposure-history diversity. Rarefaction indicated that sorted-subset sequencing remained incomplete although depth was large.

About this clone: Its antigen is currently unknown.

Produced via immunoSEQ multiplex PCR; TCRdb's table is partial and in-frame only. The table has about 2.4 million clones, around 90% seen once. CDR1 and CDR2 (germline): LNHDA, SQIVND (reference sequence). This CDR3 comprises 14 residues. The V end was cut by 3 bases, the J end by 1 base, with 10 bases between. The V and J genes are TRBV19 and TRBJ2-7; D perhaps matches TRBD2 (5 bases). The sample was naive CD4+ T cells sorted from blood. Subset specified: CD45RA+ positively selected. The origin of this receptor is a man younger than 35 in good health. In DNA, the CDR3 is TGTGCCAGTAGTATCTCGGGGATTTCCTACGAGCAGTACTTC. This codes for CASSISGISYEQYF.